Here is one TCR beta chain with its context. Its antigen is as yet unknown. Treatment reported: roughly 11-day PBMC culture with coronavirus spike peptide pools or control peptides (ViraFEST assay). The Oncomine TCR Beta short-read assay was what sequenced the DNA obtained from cultured CD4+ T cells. TCRdb ran MiXCR on the PCR reads and lists one entry per CDR3 protein. The table shows 13,000 to 15,000 distinct CDR3 sequences, with about 61% occurring only once. The sample belongs to a study of vaccination and CD4 T cells after COVID-19. This CDR3 is built from 16 residues. V was pared by 1 base and J by 7 bases, with 10 bases of the junction left unmatched. The V gene's germline CDR1 is SEHNR and CDR2 FQNEAQ (reference sequence). Overall study results and limits: Looking at convalescent patients, a median around 90% of reactive clones were present only post-vaccination.

The receptor comes from a human donor who had recovered from COVID-19. The chain couples TRBV7-9 to TRBJ1-5; the match to TRBD1 covers 7 bases. Material: CD4+ T cells from blood, cultured in vitro. The CDR3 reads CASSLDGRGARQPQHF. The CDR3 DNA is TGTGCCAGCAGCTTAGATGGCAGGGGGGCAAGGCAGCCCCAGCATTTT.